These T cell receptor beta chains were read from a single sample in a study of shared clonotypes between healthy human individuals. This table comes from immunoSEQ multiplex PCR, and its TCRdb copy is limited to in-frame clones, with some not included. The table includes a few million clones, just under 95% detected once. The sequenced sample consisted of naive CD4+ T cells from PBMCs. Receptors originate from a man between 18 and 29 years old in good health. Some clones in this sample may be carry-over from other donors' samples. CDR3s include the opening cysteine and the closing phenylalanine or tryptophan. A D gene is named only where the DNA matches it firmly. Some rows mark clone size as missing; the rest say once, few, many or name a class of expanded clone.

>.|TRBV28|.|TRBJ1-2
TGTGCCAGCAGTTTATCCGGGGCGCAGGGCTACACCTTC
CASSLSGAQGYTF
>TRBD1|TRBV28|.|TRBJ1-4
TGTGCCAGCAGCTCCTCCCTTGCGGCGACAGGGGGAAGGAGTGAAAAACTGTTTTTT
CASSSSLAATGGRSEKLFF
>TRBD2|TRBV5-4|.|TRBJ2-3
TGTGCCAGCAGCCCTGCAGGGCGGGAGGGGACAGATACGCAGTATTTT
CASSPAGREGTDTQYF
>TRBD2|TRBV6-1|.|TRBJ2-5
TGTGCCAGCAGTCCGCGACTAGCGGGGAAAGAGACCCAGTACTTC
CASSPRLAGKETQYF
>TRBD1|TRBV19|.|TRBJ1-1
TGTGCCAGTAGCCAGAGCCCGGGACAGGGGTTCCCTGAAGCTTTCTTT
CASSQSPGQGFPEAFF
>TRBD1|TRBV5-4|.|TRBJ2-7
TGTGCCAGCAGCTTGACAGGGGGGTACGAGCAGTACTTC
CASSLTGGYEQYF
>.|TRBV19|.|TRBJ1-5
TGTGCCAGTAGTATAGATCTATATGCCGGGCAACGCAATCAGCCCCAGCATTTT
CASSIDLYAGQRNQPQHF
>TRBD2|TRBV5-1|.|TRBJ2-1
TGCGCCAGCAGGGAAATAGCGGGAGGGCCGAGTGAGCAGTTCTTC
CASREIAGGPSEQFF
>TRBD1|TRBV6-6|.|TRBJ1-2
TGTGCCAGCACCCCGACAGGGAACTATGGCTACACCTTC
CASTPTGNYGYTF
>.|TRBV7-8|.|TRBJ2-3
TGTGCCAGCAGCCCCTTAGGAGATACGCAGTATTTT
CASSPLGDTQYF
>TRBD1|TRBV9|.|TRBJ2-2
TGTGCCAGCAGCCCACGACCTTTACGACAGGGGCAAAGCGGGGAGCTGTTTTTT
CASSPRPLRQGQSGELFF
>.|TRBV27|.|TRBJ2-5
TGTGCCAGCCAGCGGGCCGTTCTGGAGACCCAGTACTTC
CASQRAVLETQYF
>TRBD1|TRBV5-6|.|TRBJ1-2
TGTGCCAGTAATGCAGGGGGCGGAGGCTACACCTTC
CASNAGGGGYTF
>.|TRBV14|.|TRBJ1-3
TGTGCCAGCAGCCAAGGAAACATTCGTTGGAACACCATATATTTT
CASSQGNIRWNTIYF
>TRBD2|TRBV5-1|.|TRBJ2-2
TGCGCCAGCAGCTTTGTAGCGGGAGCCCCCGAGGAGCTGTTTTTT
CASSFVAGAPEELFF
>.|TRBV6-5|.|TRBJ1-5
TGTGCCAGCAGTTCCAGGGGCGGCAATCAGCCCCAGCATTTT
CASSSRGGNQPQHF
>.|TRBV7-3|.|TRBJ2-7
TGTGCCAGCAGCCCCATTTCCTACGAGCAGTACTTC
CASSPISYEQYF
>TRBD1|TRBV5-1|.|TRBJ1-1
TGCGCCAGCAGCTTGGCAACGGGGACAGGGCCCCCTGAAGCTTTCTTT
CASSLATGTGPPEAFF
>.|TRBV19|.|TRBJ2-5
TGTGCCAGTAGTATAAGAACAGGGATACAGGAGACCCAGTACTTC
CASSIRTGIQETQYF
>.|TRBV28|once|TRBJ2-7
TGTGCCAGCAGTCACTCGAACAGGGGAGGGAACGAGCAGTACTTC
CASSHSNRGGNEQYF
>TRBD1|TRBV19|once|TRBJ1-5
TGTGCCAGTAGTCCCCGCGCACTGACAGGGCGTAATCAGCCCCAGCATTTT
CASSPRALTGRNQPQHF
>.|TRBV7-3|.|TRBJ2-1
TGTGCCAGCAGCCCACCAGGGTCTACTGAGCAGTTCTTC
CASSPPGSTEQFF
>TRBD2|TRBV10-2|.|TRBJ2-2
TGCGCCAGCAGGCAACTAGCGGGAAAGACCGGGGAGCTGTTTTTT
CASRQLAGKTGELFF
>.|TRBV29-1|.|TRBJ1-1
TGCAGCGTTGGGGGGGCAAGCACTGAAGCTTTCTTT
CSVGGASTEAFF
>.|TRBV21-1|.|TRBJ2-7
TGTGCCAGCAGCAAAACCTGGCTCGGCGAGCAGTACTTC
CASSKTWLGEQYF
>TRBD2|TRBV27|.|TRBJ2-7
TGTGCCAGCAGTAGGGTAGCGGGCTCGCCCTACGAGCAGTACTTC
CASSRVAGSPYEQYF
>TRBD1|TRBV10-3|.|TRBJ1-3
TGTGCCATCGGAGGGACAGGGGGATCTGGAAACACCATATATTTT
CAIGGTGGSGNTIYF
>TRBD1|TRBV7-2|.|TRBJ2-3
TGTGCCAGCAGCCCAGACAGGGGTAGCACAGATACGCAGTATTTT
CASSPDRGSTDTQYF
>.|TRBV18|.|TRBJ2-6
TGTGCCAGCTCATCCGGGGGCTCTGGGGCCAACGTCCTGACTTTC
CASSSGGSGANVLTF
>TRBD1|TRBV11-3|.|TRBJ2-3
TGTGCCAGCAGCTTATCCGGGACAGACACAGATACGCAGTATTTT
CASSLSGTDTDTQYF
>.|TRBV19|.|TRBJ2-1
TGTGCCAGTAGTATAGATCCCGCTGGCTCCTACAATGAGCAGTTCTTC
CASSIDPAGSYNEQFF
>TRBD2|TRBV19|.|TRBJ2-1
TGTGCCAGTAGGAGCGGGAGGGCCGGGGGCCACCAGTTCTTC
CASRSGRAGGHQFF
>.|TRBV28|.|TRBJ2-2
TGTGCCAGCGGGATACCGGGACAGAACACCGGGGAGCTGTTTTTT
CASGIPGQNTGELFF
>.|TRBV28|.|TRBJ2-7
TGTGCCAGCTCCGGGACTTTCGCCCGACTCTTC
CASSGTFARLF
>TRBD1|TRBV7-9|once|TRBJ1-5
TGTGCCAGCAGCCCAGTGGGTACAGGGGGCCCGACGGGGCCCCAGCATTTT
CASSPVGTGGPTGPQHF
>.|TRBV4-2|.|TRBJ1-3
TGTGCCAGCGGGACGAGAAGTGGAAACACCATATATTTT
CASGTRSGNTIYF
>TRBD1|TRBV7-7|.|TRBJ1-4
TGTGCCAGCAGCCCGCCTGGGCAGGGGGGAACTAATGAAAAACTGTTTTTT
CASSPPGQGGTNEKLFF
>.|TRBV7-2|.|TRBJ1-3
TGTGCCAGCAGCGCCCGGTCTGGGGGAAACACCATATATTTT
CASSARSGGNTIYF